What follows is one T cell receptor beta chain and its context. Antigen: not known. TCR beta CDR3 regions were amplified from RNA transcripts. The study used the HTBI primer set for a first-round RT-PCR of the TCR CDR3. TCRdb processed the multiplex PCR reads anew with MiXCR; each CDR3 protein has one entry. The table has hundreds of thousands of distinct CDR3 sequences, about a sixth seen once. This entry is derived from a study of T cells in Graves' hyperthyroidism and ophthalmopathy. Across the whole study: Peripheral blood was secured at the point of initial diagnosis, before any treatment. Study-level points and caveats: Most thyroid clonotypes that were expanded above 0.001 also turned up in blood.

This clonotype was sampled from a woman aged 18-29 years with Graves' hyperthyroidism. Material: blood.

The CDR3 loop reads CASSASGAGLNEQYF. In nucleotides, the CDR3 is TGTGCCAGCAGCGCCTCAGGAGCAGGGCTAAACGAGCAGTACTTC. The rearrangement joins TRBV7-3 to TRBJ2-7, with D possibly matching TRBD1 (5 bases). The V gene's germline CDR1 is SGHTA and CDR2 FQGTGA. The CDR3 spans 15 residues. V lost 5 bases and J lost 5, with 19 bases in between.